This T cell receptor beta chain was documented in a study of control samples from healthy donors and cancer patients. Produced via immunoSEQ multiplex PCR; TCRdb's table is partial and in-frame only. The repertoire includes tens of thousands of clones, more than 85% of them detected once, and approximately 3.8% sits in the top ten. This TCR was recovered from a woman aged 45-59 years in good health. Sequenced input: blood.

DNA for the CDR3: TGTGCCAGCAGCTTAGGGCAGTCTGGGGGCACTGAAGCTTTCTTT. It specifies CASSLGQSGGTEAFF. V usage is TRBV11-2 and J usage is TRBJ1-1; the D gene is possibly TRBD1 (5 bases). This CDR3 has 15 amino acids. V was shortened by 1 base and J by 4 bases, with 13 bases between the two germline ends. Per the germline V gene, CDR1 is SGHAT and CDR2 is FQNNGV.